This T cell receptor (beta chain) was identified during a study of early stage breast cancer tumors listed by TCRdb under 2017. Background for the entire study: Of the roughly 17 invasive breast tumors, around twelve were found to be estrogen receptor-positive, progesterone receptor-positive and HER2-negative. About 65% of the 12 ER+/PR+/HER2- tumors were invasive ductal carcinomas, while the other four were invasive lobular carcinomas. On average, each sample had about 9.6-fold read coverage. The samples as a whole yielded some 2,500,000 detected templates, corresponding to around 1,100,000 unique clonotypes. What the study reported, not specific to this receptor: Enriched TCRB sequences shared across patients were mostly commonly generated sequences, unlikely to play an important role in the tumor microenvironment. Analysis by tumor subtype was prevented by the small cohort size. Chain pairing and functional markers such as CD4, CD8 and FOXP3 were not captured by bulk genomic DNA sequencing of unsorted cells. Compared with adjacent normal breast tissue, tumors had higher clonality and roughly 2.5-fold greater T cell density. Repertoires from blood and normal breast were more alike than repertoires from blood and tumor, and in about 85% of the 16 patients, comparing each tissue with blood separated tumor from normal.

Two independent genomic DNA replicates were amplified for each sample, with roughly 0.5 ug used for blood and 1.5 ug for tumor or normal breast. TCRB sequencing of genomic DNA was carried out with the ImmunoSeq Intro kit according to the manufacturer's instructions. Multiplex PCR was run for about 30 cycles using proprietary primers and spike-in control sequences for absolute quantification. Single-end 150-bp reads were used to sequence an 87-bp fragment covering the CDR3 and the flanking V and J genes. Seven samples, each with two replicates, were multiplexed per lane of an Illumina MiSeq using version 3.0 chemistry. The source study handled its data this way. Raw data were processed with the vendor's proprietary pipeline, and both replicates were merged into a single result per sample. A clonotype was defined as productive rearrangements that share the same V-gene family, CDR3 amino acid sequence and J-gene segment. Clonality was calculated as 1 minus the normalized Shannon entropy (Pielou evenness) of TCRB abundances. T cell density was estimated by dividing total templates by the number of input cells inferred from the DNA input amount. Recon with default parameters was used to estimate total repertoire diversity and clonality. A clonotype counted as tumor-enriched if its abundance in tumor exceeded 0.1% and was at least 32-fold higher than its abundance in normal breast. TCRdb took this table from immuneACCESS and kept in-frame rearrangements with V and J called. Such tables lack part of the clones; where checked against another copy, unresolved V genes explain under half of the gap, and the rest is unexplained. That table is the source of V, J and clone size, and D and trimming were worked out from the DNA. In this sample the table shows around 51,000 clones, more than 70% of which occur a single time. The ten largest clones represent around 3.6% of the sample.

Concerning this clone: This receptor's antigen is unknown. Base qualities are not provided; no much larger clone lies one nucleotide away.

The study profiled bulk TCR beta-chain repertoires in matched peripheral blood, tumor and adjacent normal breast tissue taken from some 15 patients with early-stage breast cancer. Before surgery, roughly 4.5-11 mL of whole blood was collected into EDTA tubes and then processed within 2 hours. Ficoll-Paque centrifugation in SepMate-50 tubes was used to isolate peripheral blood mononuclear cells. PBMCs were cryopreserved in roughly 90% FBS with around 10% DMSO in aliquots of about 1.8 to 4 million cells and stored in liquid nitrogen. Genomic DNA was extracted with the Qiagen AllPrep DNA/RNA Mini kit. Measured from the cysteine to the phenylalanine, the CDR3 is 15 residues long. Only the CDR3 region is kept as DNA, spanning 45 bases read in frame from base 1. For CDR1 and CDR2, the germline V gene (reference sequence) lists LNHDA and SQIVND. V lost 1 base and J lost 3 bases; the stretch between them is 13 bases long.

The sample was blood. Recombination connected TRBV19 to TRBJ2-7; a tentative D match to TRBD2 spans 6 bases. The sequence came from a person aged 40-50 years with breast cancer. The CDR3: CASSIAPSVVYEQYF. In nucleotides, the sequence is TGTGCCAGTAGTATAGCCCCTAGCGTGGTCTACGAGCAGTACTTC.